This T cell receptor beta chain was observed in a study of T-cell reconstitution after alpha-beta-depleted transplantation in children. Regarding the study as a whole: T-cell counts and diversity at one year following transplant were attributed mainly to newly produced T cells. The study reportedly traced alpha-beta T cells about two months after transplant to several hundred expanded graft clones.

Unique molecular identifiers tagged the TCRbeta library. TCRdb recomputed calls from the PCR reads with MiXCR, one row per CDR3 protein. The sample lists 250,000 to 300,000 distinct CDR3 sequences, 6.5% to 9% seen once, with 9.1% in the top ten. This clonotype was found many times. Antigen specificity is unknown. V was shortened by 6 bases and J by 2 bases, with 5 bases between the two germline ends. The CDR3 is 12 residues long. This chain links TRBV12-3 or TRBV12-4 with TRBJ2-1; D gene ambiguous. The sequencing used peripheral blood, collected 360 days after TCRalphabeta/CD19-depleted stem cell transplant. This receptor was obtained from a female patient aged 2-10 years who had a stem cell transplant for Fanconi anemia, so the T cells may come from the graft donor. Written as DNA, the CDR3 is TGTGCCAGCAGCCCTACCTACAATGAGCAGTTCTTC. Its translation is CASSPTYNEQFF.